These T cell receptor beta chains were read from a single sample in a study of beta chain features in type 1 diabetes. The method was immunoSEQ multiplex PCR; TCRdb's version includes in-frame clones alone and lacks a portion of them. This repertoire shows around 180,000 clones, about 13% found once; its top ten account for roughly 0.6%. The sequenced sample was central memory CD4+ T cells from blood. Receptors originate from a woman younger than 35 in good health. The CDR3 runs from the conserved cysteine through the conserved F or W. A D gene is named only where the DNA matches it firmly. Where a row states a size, it is once, few, many or the class of an expanded clone; other rows omit it.

abundance: few
v_gene: TRBV6-5
d_gene: TRBD2
j_gene: TRBJ2-1
CDR3aa: CASSYLLAGGPGEQFF
CDR3nt: TGTGCCAGCAGTTACCTTCTAGCGGGAGGGCCGGGTGAGCAGTTCTTC

abundance: -
v_gene: TRBV30
d_gene: TRBD1
j_gene: TRBJ2-1
CDR3aa: CAWSAIGTGGNEQFF
CDR3nt: TGTGCCTGGAGTGCGATCGGGACAGGGGGCAATGAGCAGTTCTTC

abundance: -
v_gene: TRBV11-2
d_gene: -
j_gene: TRBJ2-7
CDR3aa: CASSLDNGGYEQYF
CDR3nt: TGTGCCAGCAGCTTAGATAACGGGGGCTACGAGCAGTACTTC

abundance: -
v_gene: TRBV15
d_gene: TRBD2
j_gene: TRBJ2-5
CDR3aa: CATSRWLAGGDETQYF
CDR3nt: TGTGCCACCAGCAGATGGCTAGCGGGAGGCGATGAGACCCAGTACTTC

abundance: -
v_gene: TRBV4-1
d_gene: TRBD1
j_gene: TRBJ1-5
CDR3aa: CASSQEGQGHQPQHF
CDR3nt: TGCGCCAGCAGCCAAGAGGGACAGGGCCATCAGCCCCAGCATTTT

abundance: -
v_gene: TRBV25-1
d_gene: TRBD1
j_gene: TRBJ2-1
CDR3aa: CASSPPRTGRGYNEQFF
CDR3nt: TGTGCCAGCAGTCCCCCCCGGACAGGCCGTGGATACAATGAGCAGTTCTTC

abundance: -
v_gene: TRBV30
d_gene: -
j_gene: TRBJ2-1
CDR3aa: CAWNRAGEQFF
CDR3nt: TGTGCCTGGAATAGAGCAGGAGAGCAGTTCTTC

abundance: many
v_gene: TRBV7-3
d_gene: -
j_gene: TRBJ2-3
CDR3aa: CASSPPGRGKDTQYF
CDR3nt: TGTGCCAGCAGCCCCCCCGGGCGGGGCAAAGATACGCAGTATTTT

abundance: few
v_gene: TRBV5-1
d_gene: TRBD2
j_gene: TRBJ2-2
CDR3aa: CASSSPGGTGELFF
CDR3nt: TGCGCCAGCAGCTCCCCCGGGGGGACCGGGGAGCTGTTTTTT

abundance: few
v_gene: TRBV12-5
d_gene: -
j_gene: TRBJ2-1
CDR3aa: CASGLDTGRQFF
CDR3nt: TGTGCTAGTGGTTTAGATACCGGGAGGCAGTTCTTC

abundance: -
v_gene: TRBV5-1
d_gene: TRBD2
j_gene: TRBJ2-1
CDR3aa: CASSLATGTSGNEQFF
CDR3nt: TGCGCCAGCAGCTTGGCCACCGGGACTAGCGGCAATGAGCAGTTCTTC

abundance: few
v_gene: TRBV7-9
d_gene: TRBD1
j_gene: TRBJ2-7
CDR3aa: CASSPPGTDPYEQYF
CDR3nt: TGTGCCAGCAGCCCCCCTGGGACAGATCCCTACGAGCAGTACTTC

abundance: -
v_gene: TRBV7-9
d_gene: TRBD1
j_gene: TRBJ2-1
CDR3aa: CASSLVGDRSYNEQFF
CDR3nt: TGTGCCAGCAGCTTAGTTGGGGACAGGTCCTACAATGAGCAGTTCTTC

abundance: few
v_gene: TRBV7-9
d_gene: -
j_gene: TRBJ2-1
CDR3aa: CASSLALGQDNPGQFF
CDR3nt: TGTGCCAGCAGCTTAGCGCTAGGGCAGGACAACCCGGGGCAGTTCTTC

abundance: -
v_gene: TRBV7-7
d_gene: TRBD2
j_gene: TRBJ2-1
CDR3aa: CASSPSGLAVGNEQFF
CDR3nt: TGTGCCAGCAGCCCATCAGGACTAGCGGTTGGGAATGAGCAGTTCTTC

abundance: few
v_gene: TRBV20-1
d_gene: -
j_gene: TRBJ2-7
CDR3aa: CSAQRRYEQYF
CDR3nt: TGCAGTGCCCAGAGGAGGTACGAGCAGTACTTC

abundance: -
v_gene: TRBV18
d_gene: TRBD1
j_gene: TRBJ1-1
CDR3aa: CASSRGDSQEAFF
CDR3nt: TGTGCCAGCTCACGGGGGGACAGTCAAGAAGCTTTCTTT

abundance: -
v_gene: TRBV2
d_gene: TRBD1
j_gene: TRBJ2-7
CDR3aa: CASIGGQVSGEQYF
CDR3nt: TGTGCCAGCATAGGGGGACAGGTATCTGGCGAGCAGTACTTC

abundance: -
v_gene: TRBV7-9
d_gene: TRBD1
j_gene: TRBJ2-3
CDR3aa: CASSFWTGDTDTQYF
CDR3nt: TGTGCCAGCAGCTTTTGGACAGGGGACACAGATACGCAGTATTTT

abundance: few
v_gene: TRBV4-2
d_gene: TRBD1
j_gene: TRBJ2-5
CDR3aa: CASSPTGGSRETQYF
CDR3nt: TGTGCCAGCAGTCCGACAGGGGGGTCACGGGAGACCCAGTACTTC

abundance: -
v_gene: TRBV29-1
d_gene: TRBD1
j_gene: TRBJ1-2
CDR3aa: CSVDWAGQGVHGYTF
CDR3nt: TGCAGCGTTGATTGGGCGGGACAGGGGGTCCATGGCTACACCTTC

abundance: -
v_gene: TRBV19
d_gene: -
j_gene: TRBJ2-1
CDR3aa: CASSLGGGEQFF
CDR3nt: TGTGCCAGTAGTTTAGGGGGAGGGGAGCAGTTCTTC

abundance: -
v_gene: TRBV7-3
d_gene: TRBD1
j_gene: TRBJ2-1
CDR3aa: CASSSGTGESEQFF
CDR3nt: TGTGCCAGCAGCTCCGGGACAGGGGAGAGTGAGCAGTTCTTC

abundance: few
v_gene: TRBV7-2
d_gene: TRBD2
j_gene: TRBJ2-3
CDR3aa: CASSRTRTTDTQYF
CDR3nt: TGTGCCAGCAGCCGGACTAGGACCACAGATACGCAGTATTTT

abundance: -
v_gene: TRBV7-2
d_gene: TRBD2
j_gene: TRBJ2-5
CDR3aa: CASSLGLAGGETQYF
CDR3nt: TGTGCCAGCAGCTTAGGACTAGCGGGAGGGGAGACCCAGTACTTC

abundance: few
v_gene: TRBV5-1
d_gene: -
j_gene: TRBJ2-7
CDR3aa: CASSLGSDIIYEQYF
CDR3nt: TGCGCCAGCAGCCTGGGGTCAGATATTATATACGAGCAGTACTTC

abundance: -
v_gene: TRBV28
d_gene: TRBD2
j_gene: TRBJ2-1
CDR3aa: CASSPPGGFYNEQFF
CDR3nt: TGTGCCAGCAGTCCCCCGGGAGGGTTTTACAATGAGCAGTTCTTC

abundance: few
v_gene: TRBV5-6
d_gene: -
j_gene: TRBJ2-5
CDR3aa: CASTQSTGLQETQYF
CDR3nt: TGTGCCAGCACCCAATCCACGGGACTCCAAGAGACCCAGTACTTC

abundance: few
v_gene: TRBV28
d_gene: -
j_gene: TRBJ2-3
CDR3aa: CASSSQPADTQYF
CDR3nt: TGTGCCAGCAGTTCACAGCCTGCGGATACGCAGTATTTT

abundance: few
v_gene: TRBV11-2
d_gene: TRBD2
j_gene: TRBJ2-1
CDR3aa: CASSPDGGRNYNEQFF
CDR3nt: TGTGCCAGCAGCCCAGATGGCGGGAGGAACTACAATGAGCAGTTCTTC

abundance: -
v_gene: TRBV2
d_gene: -
j_gene: TRBJ2-4
CDR3aa: CASTDYAKNIQYF
CDR3nt: TGTGCCAGCACAGACTATGCCAAAAACATTCAGTACTTC

abundance: -
v_gene: TRBV7-9
d_gene: -
j_gene: TRBJ2-1
CDR3aa: CASSLDADNEQFF
CDR3nt: TGTGCCAGCAGCTTAGACGCGGATAATGAGCAGTTCTTC

abundance: few
v_gene: TRBV10-3
d_gene: -
j_gene: TRBJ2-7
CDR3aa: CAISETGWGQYF
CDR3nt: TGTGCCATCAGTGAGACAGGCTGGGGGCAGTACTTC

abundance: -
v_gene: TRBV7-9
d_gene: TRBD2
j_gene: TRBJ2-7
CDR3aa: CASSLGGRGFGEQYF
CDR3nt: TGTGCCAGCAGCCTGGGAGGGCGGGGGTTCGGCGAGCAGTACTTC

abundance: -
v_gene: TRBV5-1
d_gene: TRBD1
j_gene: TRBJ2-1
CDR3aa: CASSLSGQGHNEQFF
CDR3nt: TGCGCCAGCAGCTTGTCCGGACAGGGCCACAATGAGCAGTTCTTC

abundance: -
v_gene: TRBV7-2
d_gene: -
j_gene: TRBJ2-7
CDR3aa: CASSLMAQSSYEQYF
CDR3nt: TGTGCCAGCAGCTTAATGGCACAGAGCTCCTACGAGCAGTACTTC

abundance: -
v_gene: TRBV7-9
d_gene: TRBD1
j_gene: TRBJ2-7
CDR3aa: CASSPGTGAMEQYF
CDR3nt: TGTGCCAGCAGCCCCGGGACAGGGGCTATGGAGCAGTACTTC

abundance: -
v_gene: TRBV23-1
d_gene: -
j_gene: TRBJ2-2
CDR3aa: CASSQSPRGYNTGELFF
CDR3nt: TGCGCCAGCAGTCAATCCCCCAGGGGCTATAACACCGGGGAGCTGTTTTTT

abundance: -
v_gene: TRBV28
d_gene: TRBD1
j_gene: TRBJ1-1
CDR3aa: CASSLAGTGGGWPEAFF
CDR3nt: TGTGCCAGCAGTTTAGCCGGGACAGGGGGGGGCTGGCCTGAAGCTTTCTTT

abundance: -
v_gene: TRBV30
d_gene: TRBD1
j_gene: TRBJ1-2
CDR3aa: CAWRITGAGYGYTF
CDR3nt: TGTGCCTGGAGAATAACAGGGGCGGGCTATGGCTACACCTTC

abundance: few
v_gene: TRBV29-1
d_gene: -
j_gene: TRBJ2-5
CDR3aa: CSVMPQETQYF
CDR3nt: TGCAGCGTTATGCCACAGGAGACCCAGTACTTC

abundance: few
v_gene: TRBV29-1
d_gene: -
j_gene: TRBJ2-5
CDR3aa: CSVEFAQGAQYF
CDR3nt: TGCAGCGTTGAGTTTGCGCAAGGGGCCCAGTACTTC

abundance: -
v_gene: TRBV30
d_gene: -
j_gene: TRBJ2-7
CDR3aa: CAWSVLTGQSGARYF
CDR3nt: TGTGCCTGGAGTGTACTTACGGGACAAAGCGGGGCTCGGTACTTC

abundance: -
v_gene: TRBV11-2
d_gene: TRBD2
j_gene: TRBJ2-7
CDR3aa: CASSLLAGATYEQYF
CDR3nt: TGTGCCAGCAGCTTGCTAGCGGGGGCCACCTACGAGCAGTACTTC